Listed here are 30 T cell receptor beta chains from one sample, sequenced in a study of breast tumors, draining lymph nodes, adjacent tissues. TCRdb independently ran MiXCR on the multiplex PCR reads; one entry per CDR3 protein. The sample has fewer than 90,000 distinct CDR3 sequences; 25% to 35% are singletons. Samples came from axillary lymph nodes draining the breast cancer. Sequencing used axillary lymph node tissue. Receptor source: a female donor with breast cancer. Some clones in this sample may be carry-over from other donors' samples.

This chain connects TRBV20-1 to TRBJ1-5, with D perhaps TRBD1 (6 bases). V was clipped by 0 bases and J by 7 bases, with 19 bases between them. CDR1 and CDR2 (germline): DFQATT, SNEGSKA (reference sequence). This CDR3 has 16 amino acids. The CDR3 DNA sequence: TGCAGTGCTAGAGATGCCCAAGGGGGGCCGTGGCAGCCCCAGCATTTT. Protein: CSARDAQGGPWQPQHF.

A remark on this clonotype: A much bigger clone sits one base away, suggesting this may be a read error. The gene calls are TRBV28 and TRBJ1-5, with D possibly being TRBD1 (6 bases). This CDR3 comprises 15 residues. Germline CDR1 is MDHEN and CDR2 is SYDVKM. V was clipped by 5 bases and J by 5 bases, with 16 bases between them. CDR3 bases: TGTGCCAGCAGTGGAACAGGGTTTTCGGATCAGCCCCAGCATTTT. It is translated as CASSGTGFSDQPQHF.

Comments on this clonotype: This may come from a read error, since a much larger clone is one base off. The gene calls are TRBV20-1 and TRBJ1-1, with D possibly matching TRBD1 (5 bases). Germline CDR1 reads DFQATT; CDR2 reads SNEGSKA (reference sequence). The CDR3 has 14 amino acids. The V gene lost 1 base and the J gene lost 5 bases, with 14 bases spanning the gap. The CDR3 DNA is TGCAGTGCTAGAGGTAGGGGCACGAATACTGAAGCTTTCTTT. It specifies CSARGRGTNTEAFF.

This clonotype was seen ten or more times. The CDR3 DNA is TGTGCCGTACTTGGCGGGAGGTCCTACGAGCAGTACTTC. Translation: CAVLGGRSYEQYF. The chain recombines TRBV10-3 with TRBJ2-7; TRBD2 matches 8 bases. The J segment lost 1 base and the V segment lost 11 bases, leaving 7 bases of the junction unmatched. The germline CDR1 and CDR2 sequences are ENHRY and SYGVKD. The CDR3 consists of 13 residues.

V gene TRBV7-9 combines with J gene TRBJ2-3; D remains unclear. V shed 5 bases and J shed 14 bases, with 32 bases lying between them. This CDR3 has 17 amino acids. Germline V lookup: CDR1 SEHNR, CDR2 FQNEAQ (reference sequence). Here the CDR3 DNA reads TGTGCCAGCAGCCCGGCGTGGCCGCGGTCAGGACCGGATACACGGTATTTT. Encoded protein: CASSPAWPRSGPDTRYF. Drawing the rest from reference TRBV7-9 and TRBJ2-3, the complete variable domain is DTGVSQNPRHKITKRGQNVTFRCDPISEHNRLYWYRQTLGQGPEFLTYFQNEAQLEKSRLLSDRFSAERPKGSFSTLEIQRTEQGDSAMYLCASSPAWPRSGPDTRYFGPGTRLTVL.

This clonotype was seen ten or more times. The chain recombines TRBV30 with TRBJ1-5; D is perhaps TRBD1 (5 bases). The CDR3 sequence is 12 residues long. The germline V and J ends were trimmed by 1 base and 6 bases, with 7 bases remaining between them. Germline V lookup: CDR1 GTSNPN, CDR2 SVGIG (reference sequence). In DNA form, the CDR3 reads TGTGCCTGGAGTGGGGGCGCTCAGCCCCAGCATTTT. It encodes CAWSGGAQPQHF.

This clonotype was seen at least ten times. The chain joins TRBV12-5 to TRBJ2-3, with TRBD1 matching 9 bases. CDR3 length: 16 amino acids. The V and J ends lost 6 bases and 2 bases, in that order; junction bases with no gene match: 9. The germline V gene encodes CDR1 LGHNT and CDR2 FRNRAP. The CDR3 DNA is TGTGCTAGTGGCCGATCCCGGGACAGGGCCACAGATACGCAGTATTTT. Encoded protein: CASGRSRDRATDTQYF.

This clonotype was seen at least ten times. V and J are TRBV7-9 and TRBJ2-1; possible D gene TRBD1, 5 bases. The CDR3 sequence is 12 residues long. Germline V CDR1 and CDR2: SEHNR, FQNEAQ (reference sequence). V lost 2 bases and J 9 bases, leaving 8 bases between the germline ends. The CDR3 region is CASSLPGSEQFF. CDR3 nucleotide sequence: TGTGCCAGCAGCTTACCAGGGTCTGAGCAGTTCTTC.

This clonotype showed up many times. In DNA form, the CDR3 reads TGTGCCAGCAGCTCCTTACTAGCGGGAGTTTACGAGCAGTACTTC. Its translation: CASSSLLAGVYEQYF. V and J are TRBV7-2 and TRBJ2-7; 11 nucleotides line up with TRBD2. Germline-derived CDR1 and CDR2 are SGHTA and FQGNSA. This CDR3 contains 15 residues. J was trimmed by 4 bases and V by 4 bases; bases with no gene match: 6.

This clonotype was counted many times. This chain joins TRBV12-3 or TRBV12-4 and TRBJ2-1; D is perhaps TRBD1 (6 bases). Trimming left V 6 bases short and J 4 bases short, with 16 bases between. There are 15 residues in the CDR3. CDR3 loop: CASSGGWGHYNEQFF. The CDR3, as DNA: TGTGCCAGCAGCGGCGGGTGGGGACATTACAATGAGCAGTTCTTC.

This clonotype was counted at least ten times. The chain joins TRBV27 to TRBJ1-2; possibly TRBD1 for D (5 bases). CDR1 is MNHEY, CDR2 SMNVEV, per germline (reference sequence). There are 15 residues in the CDR3. V was trimmed by 5 bases and J by 2 bases, leaving 15 bases between them. CDR3 region: CASSPLGGGNYGYTF. In DNA, the CDR3 is TGTGCCAGCAGTCCTCTCGGGGGAGGGAACTATGGCTACACCTTC.

This clonotype was found many times. The rearrangement joins TRBV4-2 to TRBJ2-2; D gene ambiguous. V lost 4 bases and J lost 0, with 15 bases in between. The germline CDR1 and CDR2 sequences are LGHNA and YNFKEQ. The CDR3 has 17 residues. In nucleotides, the CDR3 is TGTGCCAGCAGCCGATCCTTGGGTAGCACGAACACCGGGGAGCTGTTTTTT. Translated: CASSRSLGSTNTGELFF.

This clonotype has a count of ten or more. CDR3 nucleotides: TGCAGTGCTCCCGGCACCACCTCCACAGATACGCAGTATTTT. It codes for CSAPGTTSTDTQYF. This rearrangement joins TRBV20-1 to TRBJ2-3, with D unclear. The CDR3 spans 14 residues. V dropped 5 bases and J dropped 2 bases, with 14 bases sitting between them. CDR1 DFQATT and CDR2 SNEGSKA come from the germline V gene (reference sequence).

The table lists this clonotype with many counts. V and J are TRBV30 and TRBJ1-2, with TRBD1 identical over 7 bases. The CDR3 has 13 residues. The germline V gene encodes CDR1 GTSNPN and CDR2 SVGIG (reference sequence). Trimming took 2 bases from V and 4 from J; bases not matched to a gene: 4. This CDR3 is CAWSSTGTYGYTF. The CDR3 DNA is TGTGCCTGGAGTTCGACAGGGACCTATGGCTACACCTTC.

This clonotype was detected ten times or more. This CDR3 is CASSYSRGSYEQYF. The CDR3 bases are TGTGCCAGCAGTTACAGCAGGGGGTCTTACGAGCAGTACTTC. The gene calls are TRBV6-5 and TRBJ2-7; TRBD1 agrees at 7 bases. V lost 2 bases, J lost 4 bases, and 5 bases stayed unmatched. CDR3 length: 14 residues. The germline V gene encodes CDR1 MNHEY and CDR2 SVGAGI.

On this clonotype: At one of its ends the junction is not consistent with the germline gene, which may arise from a read error. V gene TRBV9 combines with J gene TRBJ2-3, with D tentatively TRBD2 (5 bases). The CDR3 length is 14 residues. Per germline, CDR1 SGDLS and CDR2 YYNGEE. The CDR3 DNA follows: TGTGCCAGTAGCGTAGACGGGAACGAAAGTACCCAATATTTT. It translates to CASSVDGNESTQYF. Full variable domain (remainder filled in from reference TRBV9 and TRBJ2-3): DSGVTQTPKHLITATGQRVTLRCSPRSGDLSVYWYQQSLDQGLQFLIQYYNGEERAKGNILERFSAQQFPDLHSELNLSSLELGDSALYFCASSVDGNESTQYFGPGTRLTVL.

J is TRBJ1-5 and V is TRBV15; 11 positions match TRBD1. The CDR3 consists of 15 residues. Losses at the gene ends were 7 bases for V and 0 bases for J; bases not matched to a gene: 2. Germline V gene lookup returns CDR1 LNHNV and CDR2 YYDKDF (reference sequence). The CDR3 loop reads CATIGTGGSNQPQHF. As DNA, the CDR3 is TGTGCCACCATAGGGACAGGGGGTAGCAATCAGCCCCAGCATTTT.

The chain recombines TRBV14 with TRBJ2-5, with TRBD2 matching 7 bases. The germline CDR1 and CDR2 sequences are SGHDN and FVKESK. The CDR3 runs to 17 residues. Trimming took 0 bases from V and 2 from J; bases not matched to a gene: 9. This CDR3 reads CASSQDFLTGLQETQYF. CDR3 DNA sequence: TGTGCCAGCAGCCAAGATTTCTTAACGGGACTACAAGAGACCCAGTACTTC.

In its sample, this clonotype was seen many times. The rearrangement uses TRBV7-9 and TRBJ2-3, with D possibly being TRBD1 or TRBD2 (5 bases each). V shed 3 bases and J shed 2 bases, with 9 bases lying between them. Looked up from germline, CDR1 is SEHNR and CDR2 is FQNEAQ (reference sequence). The CDR3 sequence is 14 residues long. The CDR3 here is CASSFGTDTDTQYF. CDR3 nucleotides: TGTGCCAGCAGCTTTGGGACGGACACAGATACGCAGTATTTT.

This clonotype was counted many times. The rearrangement joins TRBV27 to TRBJ2-7, with D maybe TRBD1 (5 bases). The germline gives CDR1 MNHEY, CDR2 SMNVEV (reference sequence). Trimming took off 2 bases at V and 0 bases at J, with 20 bases between the two ends. The CDR3 totals 18 residues. CDR3 protein: CASSLNRRERGSSYEQYF. CDR3 DNA sequence: TGTGCCAGCAGTTTAAATCGACGTGAAAGGGGAAGCTCCTACGAGCAGTACTTC.

There are many counts of this clonotype. The J gene is TRBJ2-1, the V gene TRBV18; a weak D match, TRBD1 (6 bases). V lost 6 bases and J lost 5, with 17 bases in between. CDR3 length equals 15 residues. Germline V CDR1 and CDR2: KGHSH, LQKENI. The CDR3 reads CASSPGHTRDNEQFF. As DNA, the CDR3 is TGTGCCAGCTCTCCGGGACACACCCGCGACAATGAGCAGTTCTTC.

Points on this clonotype: An end of the junction differs from the germline gene, which may be a read error. J is TRBJ1-3 and V is TRBV19, with TRBD1 as a possible D gene (5 bases). Per the germline V gene, CDR1 is LNHDA and CDR2 is SQIVND (reference sequence). The CDR3 covers 12 residues. CDR3 amino acids: CASGGRRNTIYF. CDR3 in DNA: TGCGCCAGCGGGGGGAGAAGAAACACCATATATTTT. The full variable domain, with the rest looked up from reference TRBV19 and TRBJ1-3, is DGGITQSPKYLFRKEGQNVTLSCEQNLNHDAMYWYRQDPGQGLRLIYYSQIVNDFQKGDIAEGYSVSREKKESFPLTVTSAQKNPTAFYLCASGGRRNTIYFGEGSWLTVV.

This clonotype was seen many times. This chain uses TRBV28 with TRBJ2-3, with 15 bases identical to TRBD2. J lost 3 bases, V lost 11 bases, and 12 bases had no gene match. The CDR3 is made up of 17 amino acids. Germline CDR1 reads MDHEN; CDR2 reads SYDVKM. This chain's CDR3 is CAGSRGTSGRLTDTQYF. CDR3 coding DNA: TGTGCCGGCTCGAGGGGGACTAGCGGGAGGTTGACAGATACGCAGTATTTT.

The rearrangement links TRBV5-1 to TRBJ1-2; 9 bases are shared with TRBD1. The CDR3 is 14 residues long. The germline gives CDR1 SGHRS, CDR2 YFSETQ. V dropped 5 bases and J dropped 3; count of bases not matched to a gene: 5. The DNA for the CDR3 is TGCGCCAGCAGAGAACAGGGGGCGGACTATGGCTACACCTTC. Translated: CASREQGADYGYTF.

As concerns this clonotype: This may stem from a read error, because a much larger clone lies one nucleotide away. The rearrangement joins TRBV6-1 to TRBJ2-7; D assignment may be TRBD1 or TRBD2 (5 bases each). This CDR3 has 13 residues. V lost 10 bases, J lost 2 bases, and 15 bases lay in between. Germline loops: CDR1 MNHNS, CDR2 SASEGT. The CDR3 DNA is TGTGCCACCCGACGGGGCCTCACCTACGAGCAGTACTTC. As protein: CATRRGLTYEQYF.

This clonotype was observed many times. The chain links TRBV28 to TRBJ1-5, with a possible D match to TRBD1 (5 bases). From germline, CDR1 is MDHEN and CDR2 SYDVKM. There are 14 residues in the CDR3. V was pared by 7 bases and J by 7 bases, with 17 bases between. The CDR3 region is CASIFTGYRQPQHF. CDR3 sequence (DNA): TGTGCCAGCATTTTCACAGGCTACCGGCAGCCCCAGCATTTT.

This clonotype was seen repeatedly, ten times or more. The gene calls are TRBV18 and TRBJ2-2, with D maybe TRBD1 (5 bases). Between the trimmed V and J ends, which lost 0 bases and 3 bases, there was a span of 8 bases. Germline V gene lookup returns CDR1 KGHSH and CDR2 LQKENI. The CDR3 contains 15 residues. CDR3 DNA: TGTGCCAGCTCACCACCTCGCAGGGACACCGGGGAGCTGTTTTTT. It translates to CASSPPRRDTGELFF.

The chain recombines TRBV5-1 with TRBJ2-1, with D perhaps matching TRBD1 (6 bases). V lost 2 bases, J lost 2 bases, and 14 bases lay in between. This CDR3 is 16 amino acids long. Germline V gene lookup returns CDR1 SGHRS and CDR2 YFSETQ. The CDR3 loop reads CASSLSRQAPYNEQFF. The CDR3 bases are TGCGCCAGCAGCTTATCTAGACAGGCCCCCTACAATGAGCAGTTCTTC.

To note about this clonotype: The CDR3 carries no conserved terminal phenylalanine or tryptophan, so it likely arises from a read error. The chain joins TRBV12-3 or TRBV12-4 to TRBJ2-5; the D is unclear. This CDR3 is 11 amino acids long. The V end was cut by 5 bases, the J end by 9 bases, with 10 bases between. DNA for the CDR3: TGTGCCAGCAGTCGTGGGTCGGCCCAGTACTGC. Its translation: CASSRGSAQYC.

This clonotype was detected ten times or more. The rearrangement links TRBV12-3 or TRBV12-4 to TRBJ2-1; 8 bases fit TRBD2. The CDR3 has 18 amino acids. The V and J ends lost 4 bases and 4 bases, in that order; junction bases with no gene match: 15. CDR3 bases: TGTGCCAGCAGTTCGGACGCCTTACTAGCGGAAACGTACAATGAGCAGTTCTTC. Residues: CASSSDALLAETYNEQFF.